One T cell receptor beta chain is described in this entry. The antigen it binds to is not known. No per-base quality is available; no much larger clone lies one base away. The sample comes from a study of T cell changes during pregnancy in multiple sclerosis (dated by TCRdb to the late 2010s). The study in broad terms: In women with multiple sclerosis, the researchers looked at how the T cell repertoire shifted as pregnancy progressed.

Trimming takes 1 base from V and 0 bases from J, and the germline ends sit 13 bases apart. The CDR3 holds 17 amino acids from the cysteine to the phenylalanine. The sequence is cut down to CDR3 DNA, 51 bases in frame from base 1. For CDR1 and CDR2, the germline V gene lists SGHDN and FVKESK. Library generation was performed with the immunoSEQ multiplex PCR assay. This is the immuneACCESS table as TCRdb keeps it, with only in-frame sequences that have V and J called. A part of the clones is gone; compared with another copy, unresolved V genes explain less than half, and the rest is unexplained. This sample lists around 55,000 clones; 90% to 95% were detected once. Less than 4.5% of the sample comes from the top ten.

The source of this sequence is a female donor with multiple sclerosis, enrolled in a pregnancy study. The material was CD8+ T cells from peripheral blood mononuclear cells, obtained in the second trimester of pregnancy. This chain joins TRBV14 to TRBJ2-1; the D region possibly corresponds to TRBD2 (5 bases align). The CDR3 region reads CASSQAHGLSSYNEQFF. The DNA sequence reads TGTGCCAGCAGCCAAGCCCACGGACTTAGCTCCTACAATGAGCAGTTCTTC.